Listed here are 30 T cell receptor beta chains from one sample, sequenced in a study of T cell repertoires in cytomegalovirus infection. One entry per CDR3 protein, called by TCRdb with MiXCR from the reads. The top ten hold over 13% of the sample, which has roughly 990,000 distinct CDR3 sequences, less than 35% seen once. Antigen specificity for these receptors is unknown. This material consisted of cultured CD8+ T cells from PBMCs, taken from culture after CMV antigen stimulation. These receptors all come from a human donor in good health (CMV status not recorded). Some clones in this sample may be carry-over from other donors' samples.

Points on this clonotype: Possible read error: a much larger clone is one base away. The rearrangement links TRBV7-8 to TRBJ1-2; no firm D call. Germline CDR1 is SGHVS and CDR2 is FQNEAQ. The CDR3 consists of 16 residues. The CDR3: CASSLERLEANYGNTF. The CDR3 region has the DNA TGTGCCAGCAGCTTAGAAAGACTGGAAGCTAACTATGGCAACACCTTC. The variable domain in full, with the rest retrieved from reference TRBV7-8 and TRBJ1-2, is GAGVSQSPRYKVAKRGQDVALRCDPISGHVSLFWYQQALGQGPEFLTYFQNEAQLDKSGLPSDRFFAERPEGSVSTLKIQRTQQEDSAVYLCASSLERLEANYGNTFGSGTRLTVV.

With regard to this clonotype: A much larger clone is a single base away; this may be a read error. The rearrangement joins TRBV7-8 to TRBJ1-1; unclear D gene. Germline values: CDR1 SGHVS, CDR2 FQNEAQ. The CDR3 runs to 14 residues. CDR3 loop: CVSSRSRGNTEAFF. The CDR3 nucleotides read TGTGTCAGCAGCCGGAGCAGAGGAAACACTGAAGCTTTCTTT. Filled out from reference TRBV7-8 and TRBJ1-1, the complete variable domain reads GAGVSQSPRYKVAKRGQDVALRCDPISGHVSLFWYQQALGQGPEFLTYFQNEAQLDKSGLPSDRFFAERPEGSVSTLKIQRTQQEDSAVYLCVSSRSRGNTEAFFGQGTRLTVV.

This sequence joins TRBV27 and TRBJ2-2; TRBD1 matches 7 bases. In germline, CDR1 is MNHEY, CDR2 SMNVEV (reference sequence). Trimming cost V 5 bases and J 4 bases; bases outside gene matches: 7. The length of the CDR3 is 15 residues. The CDR3 region is CASSPSTGRTGELFF. CDR3 coding DNA: TGTGCCAGCAGTCCTTCGACAGGGCGCACCGGGGAGCTGTTTTTT.

This clonotype has a count of ten or more. The V call is TRBV12-5, the J call TRBJ2-7; D is possibly TRBD2 (5 bases). This CDR3 region has 13 residues. The V end lost 3 bases, the J end lost 2 bases, and 8 bases lay between the germline ends. From germline, CDR1 is LGHNT and CDR2 FRNRAP. Here the CDR3 DNA reads TGTGCTAGTGGTTTAGCGGAGACCTACGAGCAGTACTTC. Translation gives CASGLAETYEQYF.

This clonotype was seen a handful of times. J is TRBJ1-5 and V is TRBV19; 7 nucleotides agree with TRBD1. The CDR3 totals 16 residues. CDR1 LNHDA and CDR2 SQIVND come from the germline V gene (reference sequence). V lost 6 bases and J lost 0; bases outside the gene matches: 8. CDR3 sequence reads: CASRTQGGYSNQPQHF. The CDR3 nucleotides read TGTGCCAGTAGAACTCAGGGGGGCTATAGCAATCAGCCCCAGCATTTT.

The CDR3 loop is CASAPGDTQYF. CDR3 coding DNA: TGTGCCAGCGCCCCGGGGGATACGCAGTATTTT. J is TRBJ2-3 and V is TRBV2; D is possibly TRBD2 (5 bases). The germline V gene encodes CDR1 SNHLY and CDR2 FYNNEI. The CDR3 spans 11 residues. Trimming took off 8 bases at V and 6 bases at J, with 9 bases between the two ends.

The V gene is TRBV11-3, the J gene TRBJ2-1; 8 positions match TRBD1. Per germline, CDR1 SGHNT and CDR2 YENEEA. The CDR3 is 16 amino acids. V lost 4 bases to trimming and J lost 5 bases; unmatched junction nucleotides: 10. The CDR3 bases are TGTGCCAGCAGCTCGCGGACAGGGCAGTCTCACAATGAGCAGTTCTTC. Translation: CASSSRTGQSHNEQFF.

This clonotype was observed a few times. The chain joins TRBV7-6 to TRBJ2-7; TRBD1 might be the D (5 bases). The germline V and J ends were trimmed by 5 bases and 2 bases, with 16 bases remaining between them. This CDR3 is built from 15 residues. Germline CDR1 SGHVS, CDR2 FNYEAQ. The DNA of the CDR3 is TGTGCCAGCAGCCCCCCAAACAGGCCGGCCTACGAGCAGTACTTC. Translated, it gives CASSPPNRPAYEQYF. The full variable domain, with the rest looked up from reference TRBV7-6 and TRBJ2-7, is GAGVSQSPRYKVTKRGQDVALRCDPISGHVSLYWYRQALGQGPEFLTYFNYEAQQDKSGLPNDRFSAERPEGSISTLTIQRTEQRDSAMYRCASSPPNRPAYEQYFGPGTRLTVT.

The chain recombines TRBV6-2 or TRBV6-3 with TRBJ1-2, with a weak D call TRBD1 (5 bases). The germline V and J ends were trimmed by 0 bases and 4 bases, with 12 bases remaining between them. Germline values: CDR1 MNHEY, CDR2 SVGEGT. The CDR3 runs to 15 residues. The CDR3 sequence is CASSYSRGDGYGYTF. In nucleotides, the CDR3 is TGTGCCAGCAGTTACTCAAGGGGAGACGGCTATGGCTACACCTTC.

The chain recombines TRBV7-3 with TRBJ1-1, with a tentative D call TRBD1 (5 bases). The germline V gene has CDR1 SGHTA and CDR2 FQGTGA. The V end was cut by 5 bases, the J end by 4 bases, with 17 bases between. The CDR3 has 15 amino acids. The CDR3 nucleotides read TGTGCCAGCAGCCTCCGGGGCGGGGGGATCACTGAAGCTTTCTTT. Encoded protein: CASSLRGGGITEAFF.

The chain recombines TRBV7-6 with TRBJ1-1; D gene unclear. V lost 4 bases and J 1 base, leaving 16 bases between the germline ends. The germline V gene has CDR1 SGHVS and CDR2 FNYEAQ. The CDR3 has 16 residues. The CDR3 here is CASSSQGIRANTEAFF. The CDR3 DNA reads TGTGCCAGCAGCTCCCAAGGGATTCGGGCGAACACTGAAGCTTTCTTT.

The table lists this clonotype with a few counts. This rearrangement joins TRBV7-2 to TRBJ2-7; D is unresolved. This CDR3 has 14 residues. Germline assignment: CDR1 SGHTA and CDR2 FQGNSA. With 3 bases removed from V and 4 bases from J, the gap between germline ends came to 13 bases. CDR3 loop: CASSFSGGEYEQYV. CDR3 coding DNA: TGTGCCAGCAGCTTCTCGGGCGGCGAGTACGAGCAGTACGTC.

The chain couples TRBV5-4 to TRBJ2-7, with no clear D. The CDR3 is 12 residues long. Germline V gene sequence: CDR1 SGHNT, CDR2 YYREEE (reference sequence). The ends were cut back, 2 bases at V and 3 bases at J, with 6 bases in the middle. The CDR3 loop is CASSLLFYEQYF. DNA of the CDR3: TGTGCCAGCAGCTTACTCTTCTACGAGCAGTACTTC. Filled out from reference TRBV5-4 and TRBJ2-7, the complete variable domain reads ETGVTQSPTHLIKTRGQQVTLRCSSQSGHNTVSWYQQALGQGPQFIFQYYREEENGRGNFPPRFSGLQFPNYSSELNVNALELDDSALYLCASSLLFYEQYFGPGTRLTVT.

The chain joins TRBV7-9 to TRBJ1-1, with 8 bases that match TRBD1. The V gene's germline CDR1 is SEHNR and CDR2 FQNEAQ (reference sequence). The CDR3 totals 12 residues. The V gene end was trimmed by 10 bases and the J gene end by 7 bases; junction bases not matched to a gene: 8. The CDR3 loop is CATIDRGIEAFF. CDR3 in DNA: TGTGCCACCATAGACAGGGGTATTGAAGCTTTCTTT.

This clonotype has at least ten counts. The V call is TRBV7-8, the J call TRBJ2-5, with D hard to call. Germline V gene sequence: CDR1 SGHVS, CDR2 FQNEAQ. The CDR3 spans 17 residues. The V end lost 2 bases, the J end lost 2 bases, and 18 bases lay between the germline ends. CDR3: CASSLYHPSVGQETQYF. CDR3 nucleotide sequence: TGTGCCAGCAGCTTATACCACCCCTCCGTGGGTCAAGAGACCCAGTACTTC.

This clonotype appeared a few times. As DNA, the CDR3 is TGTGCCAGCAGTGGAGGGAGAGGGCAATCTTGGGGCTACACCTTC. It encodes CASSGGRGQSWGYTF. This chain joins TRBV12-3 or TRBV12-4 and TRBJ1-2; D gene uncertain. The CDR3 extends over 15 amino acids. Trimming stripped 5 bases from V and 8 bases from J, with 21 bases between.

This rearrangement joins TRBV6-6 to TRBJ1-1, with D uncertain. The V and J ends lost 5 bases and 4 bases respectively, with 17 bases between them. Germline-derived CDR1 and CDR2 are MNHNY and SVGAGI (reference sequence). This CDR3 has 15 residues. The CDR3: CASSLGRHDGTEAFF. The CDR3 coding sequence is TGTGCCAGCAGTCTAGGAAGGCATGACGGCACTGAAGCTTTCTTT.

This clonotype was observed at least ten times. Written as DNA, the CDR3 is TGTGCCAGCAGCTTAGCCAGCCAGGGGTCGAACATTCAGTACTTC. Translation gives CASSLASQGSNIQYF. The chain carries TRBV7-8 and TRBJ2-4, with a possible D match to TRBD1 (6 bases). Germline lookup yields CDR1 SGHVS and CDR2 FQNEAQ. The CDR3 is 15 residues long. Trimming cost V 0 bases and J 7 bases, with 13 bases left between them.

This clonotype was seen at least ten times. Written as DNA, the CDR3 is TGTGCCAGCAGCCCCGGGACAGGGGACCGGATCTATGGCTACACCTTC. Its translation: CASSPGTGDRIYGYTF. V is TRBV7-2 and J is TRBJ1-2; the match to TRBD1 covers 10 bases. Trimming took 5 bases from V and 4 from J; bases not matched to a gene: 10. In germline, CDR1 is SGHTA, CDR2 FQGNSA. There are 16 residues in the CDR3.

The chain carries TRBV6-2 or TRBV6-3 and TRBJ2-1; 13 bases map to TRBD2. Germline-derived CDR1 and CDR2 are MNHEY and SVGEGT. CDR3 length equals 19 residues. J lost 2 bases, V lost 0 bases, and 7 bases had no gene match. CDR3 residues: CASSYSSRLAGGAYNEQFF. The CDR3 nucleotides are TGTGCCAGCAGTTACTCTTCGAGACTAGCGGGAGGTGCCTACAATGAGCAGTTCTTC.

This rearrangement joins TRBV6-2 or TRBV6-3 to TRBJ2-7; D is undetermined. Germline-derived CDR1 and CDR2 are MNHEY and SVGEGT. The V gene lost 6 bases and the J gene lost 5 bases, with 11 bases spanning the gap. CDR3 length: 12 residues. The CDR3 DNA is TGTGCCAGCAGGGACCCCGTCAACGAGCAGTACGTC. Its protein product is CASRDPVNEQYV.

The rearrangement joins TRBV27 to TRBJ1-1, with 10 bases aligning to TRBD1. This CDR3 is 16 amino acids long. Germline V CDR1 and CDR2: MNHEY, SMNVEV (reference sequence). V trimming: 5 bases; J trimming: 1 base; junction bases outside the gene matches: 7. In DNA form, the CDR3 reads TGTGCCAGCAGTCCCCTCGGGACAGGGGCGAACACTGAAGCTTTCTTT. Translating gives CASSPLGTGANTEAFF.

This clonotype was detected a few times. This chain connects TRBV15 to TRBJ1-2; 8 nucleotides line up with TRBD1. From germline, CDR1 is LNHNV and CDR2 YYDKDF (reference sequence). The CDR3 runs to 12 residues. Losses at the gene ends were 8 bases for V and 4 bases for J; bases not matched to a gene: 3. The CDR3 sequence is CATSGGIYGYTF. As DNA, the CDR3 is TGTGCCACCTCAGGGGGCATCTATGGCTACACCTTC.

This clonotype is medium-sized by share. The chain is built from TRBV7-2 and TRBJ1-4, with 7 bases identical to TRBD1. V trimming: 5 bases; J trimming: 8 bases; junction bases outside the gene matches: 14. Germline loops: CDR1 SGHTA, CDR2 FQGNSA. The CDR3 runs to 16 residues. The CDR3 sequence is CASSPRGGGDEEKLFF. The CDR3 DNA follows: TGTGCCAGCAGCCCCAGGGGAGGGGGCGATGAAGAAAAACTGTTTTTT.

This chain links TRBV6-5 with TRBJ2-7; weak D call: TRBD2 (6 bases). The CDR3 is 14 amino acids. Per the germline V gene, CDR1 is MNHEY and CDR2 is SVGAGI. V lost 0 bases to trimming and J lost 5 bases, with 11 bases between them. DNA for the CDR3: TGTGCCAGCAGTTACTCTGCGGGATTCAACGAGCAGTACTTC. It translates to CASSYSAGFNEQYF.

In this sample, this clonotype turned up many times. This sequence joins TRBV7-2 and TRBJ1-3; D ambiguous. V lost 1 base and J 0 bases, leaving 7 bases between the germline ends. The germline gives CDR1 SGHTA, CDR2 FQGNSA. The CDR3 is 15 residues long. The CDR3 loop is CASSLVASSGNTIYF. In DNA form, the CDR3 reads TGTGCCAGCAGCTTAGTAGCCTCCTCTGGAAACACCATATATTTT.

Only a few counts were recorded for this clonotype. The chain links TRBV4-1 to TRBJ2-7; 7 bases agree with TRBD1. J gave up 2 bases and V 4 bases, and 8 bases lay outside the gene matches. Per germline, CDR1 MGHRA and CDR2 YSYEKL. This CDR3 spans 15 amino acids. The CDR3 nucleotides are TGCGCCAGCAGCCCTTTTTATCAGGGGGCCTACGAGCAGTACGTC. Its translation is CASSPFYQGAYEQYV.

This clonotype has just a few counts. The chain links TRBV4-3 to TRBJ2-1; maybe TRBD2 (7 bases). V gave up 0 bases and J gave up 7 bases, with 16 bases separating them. CDR1 and CDR2 from the germline V gene are LGHNA and YSLEER. This CDR3 has 16 residues. The CDR3 reads CASSQDWGGAGNEQFF. Here the CDR3 DNA reads TGCGCCAGCAGCCAAGATTGGGGGGGGGCTGGAAATGAGCAGTTCTTC.

The chain uses TRBV6-5 and TRBJ1-2, with 8 bases matching TRBD1. Germline CDR1 and CDR2: MNHEY and SVGAGI. The V gene end was trimmed by 5 bases and the J gene end by 4 bases; junction bases not matched to a gene: 9. The CDR3 has 15 amino acids. The CDR3 nucleotides are TGTGCCAGCAGTGAGAACAGGGGGATCTTCTATGGCTACACCTTC. Its translation: CASSENRGIFYGYTF.

The chain is built from TRBV6-1 and TRBJ2-7; a weak D match, TRBD1 (5 bases). CDR1 MNHNS and CDR2 SASEGT come from the germline V gene. The CDR3 consists of 14 residues. Deletions cut 4 bases from V and 1 base from J, with 11 bases between. The CDR3: CASSVDRVSYEQYV. In nucleotides, the CDR3 is TGTGCCAGCAGTGTCGACAGAGTATCCTACGAGCAGTACGTC.